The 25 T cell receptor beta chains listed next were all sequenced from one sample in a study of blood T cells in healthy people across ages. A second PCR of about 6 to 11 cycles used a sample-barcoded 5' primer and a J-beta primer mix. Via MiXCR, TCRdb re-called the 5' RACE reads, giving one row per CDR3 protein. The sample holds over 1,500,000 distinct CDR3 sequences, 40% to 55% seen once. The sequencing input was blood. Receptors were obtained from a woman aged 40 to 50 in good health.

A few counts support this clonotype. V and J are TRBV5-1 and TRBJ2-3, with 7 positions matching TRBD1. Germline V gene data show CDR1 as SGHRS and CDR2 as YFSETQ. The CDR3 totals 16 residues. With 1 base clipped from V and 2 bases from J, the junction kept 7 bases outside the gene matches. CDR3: CASSLFGTAYTDTQYF. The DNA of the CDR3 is TGCGCCAGCAGCTTGTTCGGGACAGCATACACAGATACGCAGTATTTT.

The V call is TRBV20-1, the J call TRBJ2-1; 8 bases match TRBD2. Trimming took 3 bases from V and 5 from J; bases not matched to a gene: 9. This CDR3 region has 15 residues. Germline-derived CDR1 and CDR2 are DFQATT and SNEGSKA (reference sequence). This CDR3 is CSASEAGVGDNEQFF. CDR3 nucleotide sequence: TGCAGTGCTAGCGAAGCGGGGGTGGGGGACAATGAGCAGTTCTTC.

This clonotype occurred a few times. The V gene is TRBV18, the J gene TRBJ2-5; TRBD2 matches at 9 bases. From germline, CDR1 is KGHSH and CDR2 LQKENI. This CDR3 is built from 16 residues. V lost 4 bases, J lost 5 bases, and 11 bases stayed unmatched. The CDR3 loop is CASSQLAGAAAETQYF. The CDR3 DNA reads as TGTGCCAGCTCACAATTAGCGGGGGCCGCGGCGGAGACCCAGTACTTC.

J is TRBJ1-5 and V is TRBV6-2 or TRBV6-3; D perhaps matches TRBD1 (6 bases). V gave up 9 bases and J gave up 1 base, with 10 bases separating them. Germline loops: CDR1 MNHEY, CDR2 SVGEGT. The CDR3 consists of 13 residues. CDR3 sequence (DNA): TGTGCCAGTGTTAGGGGGAGCAATCAGCCCCAGCATTTT. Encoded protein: CASVRGSNQPQHF.

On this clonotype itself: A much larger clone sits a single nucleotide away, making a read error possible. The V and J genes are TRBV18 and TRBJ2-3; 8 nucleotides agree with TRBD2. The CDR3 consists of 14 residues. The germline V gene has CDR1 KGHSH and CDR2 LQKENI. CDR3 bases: TGTGCCAGCTCACTGTCCGGGACTAGTGACACGCTGTATTTT. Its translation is CASSLSGTSDTLYF.

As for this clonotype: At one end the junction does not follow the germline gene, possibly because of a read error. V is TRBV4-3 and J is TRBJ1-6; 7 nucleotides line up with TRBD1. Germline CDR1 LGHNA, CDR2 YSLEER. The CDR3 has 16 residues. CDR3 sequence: CASSQTLYRGDSPLHF. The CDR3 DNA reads TGCGCTAGCAGCCAGACCCTGTACAGGGGAGATTCACCCCTCCACTTT.

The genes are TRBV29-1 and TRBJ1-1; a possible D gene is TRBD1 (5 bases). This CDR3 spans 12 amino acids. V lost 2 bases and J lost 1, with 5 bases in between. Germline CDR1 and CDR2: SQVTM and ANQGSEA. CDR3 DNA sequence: TGCAGCGTTGAACAGGGGAACACTGAAGCTTTCTTT. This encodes CSVEQGNTEAFF.

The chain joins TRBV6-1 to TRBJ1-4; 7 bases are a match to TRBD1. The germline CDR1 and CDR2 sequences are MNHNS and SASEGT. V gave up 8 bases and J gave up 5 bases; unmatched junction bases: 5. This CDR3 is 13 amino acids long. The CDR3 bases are TGTGCCAGCTCGGGACAGTCAAATGAAAAACTGTTTTTT. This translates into CASSGQSNEKLFF.

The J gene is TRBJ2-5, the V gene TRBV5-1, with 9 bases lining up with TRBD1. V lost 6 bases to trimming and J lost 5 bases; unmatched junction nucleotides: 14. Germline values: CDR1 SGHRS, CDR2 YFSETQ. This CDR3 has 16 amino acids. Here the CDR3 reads CASTSGDRVSSETQYF. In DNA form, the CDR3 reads TGCGCCAGCACCTCCGGGGACAGGGTTTCGTCGGAGACCCAGTACTTC.

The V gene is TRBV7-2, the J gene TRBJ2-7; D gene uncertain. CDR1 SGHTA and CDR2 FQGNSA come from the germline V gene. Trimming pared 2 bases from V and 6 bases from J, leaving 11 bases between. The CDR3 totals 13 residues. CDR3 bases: TGTGCCAGCAGCTTACCGCTTTCTGGCGAGCAGTACTTC. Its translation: CASSLPLSGEQYF.

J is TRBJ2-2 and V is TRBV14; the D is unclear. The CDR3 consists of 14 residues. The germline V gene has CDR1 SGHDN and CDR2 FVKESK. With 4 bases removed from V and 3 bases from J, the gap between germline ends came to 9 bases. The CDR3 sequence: CASSRSWDTGELFF. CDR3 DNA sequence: TGTGCCAGCAGCCGATCATGGGACACCGGGGAGCTGTTTTTT.

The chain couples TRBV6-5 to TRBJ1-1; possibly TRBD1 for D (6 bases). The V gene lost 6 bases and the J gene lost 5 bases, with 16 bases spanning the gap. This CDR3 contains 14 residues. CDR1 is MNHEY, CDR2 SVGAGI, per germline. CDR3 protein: CASRNTGLGTEAFF. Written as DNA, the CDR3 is TGTGCCAGCAGAAATACAGGGTTAGGGACTGAAGCTTTCTTT.

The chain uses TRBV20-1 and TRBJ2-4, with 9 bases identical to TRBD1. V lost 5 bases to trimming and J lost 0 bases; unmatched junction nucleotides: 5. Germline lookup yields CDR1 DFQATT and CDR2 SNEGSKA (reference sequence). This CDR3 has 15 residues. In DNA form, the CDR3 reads TGCAGTGCTGGAAGACAGGGGGGAGCCAAAAACATTCAGTACTTC. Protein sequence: CSAGRQGGAKNIQYF.

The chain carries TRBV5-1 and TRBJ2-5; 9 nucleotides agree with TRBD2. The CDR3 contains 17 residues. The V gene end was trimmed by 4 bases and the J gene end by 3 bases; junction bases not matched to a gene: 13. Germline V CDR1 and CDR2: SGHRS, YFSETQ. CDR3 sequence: CASSPQVEAGGEETQYF. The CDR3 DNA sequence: TGCGCCAGCAGCCCCCAAGTTGAGGCGGGGGGGGAAGAGACCCAGTACTTC.

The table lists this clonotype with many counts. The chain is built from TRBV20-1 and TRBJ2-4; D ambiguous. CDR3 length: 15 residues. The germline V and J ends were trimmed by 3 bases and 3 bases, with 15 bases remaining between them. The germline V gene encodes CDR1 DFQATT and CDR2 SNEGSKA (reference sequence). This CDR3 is CSASPRLLGKNIQYF. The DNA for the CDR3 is TGCAGTGCTAGTCCCCGTTTGTTAGGCAAAAACATTCAGTACTTC.

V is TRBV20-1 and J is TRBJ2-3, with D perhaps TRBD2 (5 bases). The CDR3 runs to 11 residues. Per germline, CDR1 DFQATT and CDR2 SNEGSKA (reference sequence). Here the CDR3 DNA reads TGCTTGACGGGGAGCACAGATACGCAGTATTTT. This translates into CLTGSTDTQYF.

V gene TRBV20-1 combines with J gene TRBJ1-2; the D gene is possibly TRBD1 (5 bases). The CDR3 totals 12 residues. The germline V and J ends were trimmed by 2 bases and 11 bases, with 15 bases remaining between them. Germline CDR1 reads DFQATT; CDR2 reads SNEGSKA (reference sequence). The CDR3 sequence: CSARYAGWLYTF. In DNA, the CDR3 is TGCAGTGCTAGATACGCAGGGTGGCTTTACACCTTC.

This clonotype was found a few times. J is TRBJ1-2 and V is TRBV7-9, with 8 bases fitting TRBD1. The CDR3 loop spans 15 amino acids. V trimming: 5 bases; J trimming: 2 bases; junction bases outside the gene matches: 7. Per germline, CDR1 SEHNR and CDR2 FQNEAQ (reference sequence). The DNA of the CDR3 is TGTGCCAGCAGCCCTTACGGACAGGGCAACTATGGCTACACCTTC. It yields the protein CASSPYGQGNYGYTF.

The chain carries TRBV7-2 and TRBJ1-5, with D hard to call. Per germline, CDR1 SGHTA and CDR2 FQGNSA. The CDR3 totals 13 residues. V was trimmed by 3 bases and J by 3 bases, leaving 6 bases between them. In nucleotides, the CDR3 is TGTGCCAGCAGCTTGGCTTACAATCAGCCCCAGCATTTT. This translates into CASSLAYNQPQHF.

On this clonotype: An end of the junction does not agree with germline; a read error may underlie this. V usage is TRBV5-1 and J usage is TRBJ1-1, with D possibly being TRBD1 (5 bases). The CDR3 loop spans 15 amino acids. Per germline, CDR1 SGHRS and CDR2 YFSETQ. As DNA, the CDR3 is TGCGCCAGCAGCCCTTGGACAAGTCGAAACAGTGAAGCTTTCTTT. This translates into CASSPWTSRNSEAFF.

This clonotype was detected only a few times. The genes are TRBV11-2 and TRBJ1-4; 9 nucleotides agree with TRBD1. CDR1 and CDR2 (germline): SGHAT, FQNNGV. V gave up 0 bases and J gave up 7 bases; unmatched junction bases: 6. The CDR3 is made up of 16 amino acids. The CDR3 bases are TGTGCCAGCAGCTTAGATTCGGGACAGGGACCTGAAAAACTGTTTTTT. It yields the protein CASSLDSGQGPEKLFF.

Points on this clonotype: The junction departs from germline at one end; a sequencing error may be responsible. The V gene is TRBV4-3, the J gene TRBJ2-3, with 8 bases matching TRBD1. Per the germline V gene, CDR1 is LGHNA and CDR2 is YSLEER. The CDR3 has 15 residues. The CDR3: CASSQGQASTDTQYF. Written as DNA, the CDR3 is TGTGCCAGCAGCCAGGGACAGGCTAGCACAGATACGCAGTATTTT.

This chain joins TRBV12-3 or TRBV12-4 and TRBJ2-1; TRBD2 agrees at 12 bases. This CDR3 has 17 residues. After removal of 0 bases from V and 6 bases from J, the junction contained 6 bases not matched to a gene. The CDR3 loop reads CASSLATSSGGANEQFF. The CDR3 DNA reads TGTGCCAGCAGTTTAGCGACCTCTAGCGGGGGGGCCAATGAGCAGTTCTTC.

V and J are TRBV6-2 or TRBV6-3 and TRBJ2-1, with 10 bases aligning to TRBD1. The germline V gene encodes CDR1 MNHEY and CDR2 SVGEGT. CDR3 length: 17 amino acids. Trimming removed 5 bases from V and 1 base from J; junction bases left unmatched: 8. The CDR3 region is CASSHPRDRGSYNEQFF. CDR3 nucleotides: TGTGCCAGCAGTCACCCCCGGGACAGGGGATCCTACAATGAGCAGTTCTTC.

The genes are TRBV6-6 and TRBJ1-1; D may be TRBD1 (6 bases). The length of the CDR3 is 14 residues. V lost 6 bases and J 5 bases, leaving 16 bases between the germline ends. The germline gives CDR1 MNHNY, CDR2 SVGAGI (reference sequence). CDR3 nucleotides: TGTGCCAGCAGCCGCCAGGGGAAAAGGACTGAAGCTTTCTTT. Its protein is CASSRQGKRTEAFF.